The clone carrying this T cell receptor (beta chain) showed up many times. Its antigen is not identified. Trimming pared 5 bases from V and 5 bases from J, leaving 6 bases between. The CDR3 is 11 amino acids. CDR1 is LGHDT and CDR2 is YNNKEL in the germline V gene (reference sequence). The template for TCR beta VDJ and CDR3 sequence profiling was genomic DNA. TCRdb re-called the reads through MiXCR, storing one row per CDR3 protein. This sample has about 140,000 distinct CDR3 sequences; about 40% occur once, and the top ten carry more than 7%. This sample stems from a study of CD8+CD57+ T cells in acquired aplastic anemia. Across the whole study: Mean yield of DNA from sorted CD4+ and CD8+ cells was approximately 3 ug. Healthy donor CD4+ cell samples had a mean of roughly 10 million reads.

Study-level points and caveats: Levels of CD8+ Simpson's diversity were not significantly distinct in patients versus controls. Fewer than 35 sequences, all CD8+ CDR3, were shared between patients and controls.

The sequence derives from a human donor in good health, serving as a control. The chain uses TRBV3-1 and TRBJ1-1, with D possibly TRBD1 on 5 matching bases. The sample was sorted CD4+, CD8+, or CD8+CD57+ T cells (not recorded which) from PBMCs. The CDR3 DNA reads as TGTGCCAGCAGCAGGGGAACTGAAGCTTTCTTT. Residues: CASSRGTEAFF.